The entry below gives a single T cell receptor (beta chain) sequence along with its context. Patients included in sequencing had previously demonstrated CD8+CD57+ cell expansion by flow cytometry. Each of the patients presented with severe acquired aplastic anemia. The TCR beta profiling, which covered VDJ combination and CDR3 sequence, was carried out using genomic DNA as the template. TCRdb analysed the reads with MiXCR anew, one entry per CDR3 protein. The repertoire has 75,000 to 80,000 distinct CDR3 sequences, around 70% of them found once; the top ten carry roughly 80%. The record originates from a study of CD8+CD57+ T cells in acquired aplastic anemia. Looking at the study overall: Sorted CD4+ and CD8+ cells gave a mean 3.2 ug DNA, range 0.2 to 27.4 ug.

The V and J ends lost 6 bases and 5 bases, in that order; junction bases with no gene match: 9. This CDR3 is built from 14 residues. CDR1 and CDR2 from the germline V gene are WNHNN and SYGVQD (reference sequence). The receptor comes from a human donor with aplastic anemia. Material: sorted CD4+, CD8+, or CD8+CD57+ T cells (not recorded which) from PBMCs. V is TRBV10-1 and J is TRBJ2-7, with 8 bases lining up with TRBD2. The CDR3 DNA is TGCGCCAGCAGCATAACTGGACTAGCCGACGAGCAGTACTTC. It codes for CASSITGLADEQYF.